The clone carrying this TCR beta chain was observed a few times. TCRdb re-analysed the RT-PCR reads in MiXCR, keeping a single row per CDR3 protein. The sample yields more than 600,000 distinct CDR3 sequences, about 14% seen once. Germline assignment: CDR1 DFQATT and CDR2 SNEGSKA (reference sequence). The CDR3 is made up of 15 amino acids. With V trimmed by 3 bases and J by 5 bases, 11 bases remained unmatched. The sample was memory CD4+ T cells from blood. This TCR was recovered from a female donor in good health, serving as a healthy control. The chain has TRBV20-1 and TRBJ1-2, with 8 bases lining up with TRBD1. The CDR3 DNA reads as TGCAGTGCTAGGGATATCAGGGGGCGCGGGTATGGCTACACCTTC. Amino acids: CSARDIRGRGYGYTF.